This TCR beta chain was identified in a study of Graves' ophthalmopathy and Graves' hyperthyroidism. Whole-study results and caveats: Most clonotypes expanded in thyroid above 0.001 frequency were present in blood too.

Trimming took off 5 bases at V and 2 bases at J, with 12 bases between the two ends. CDR3 length: 14 residues. Germline loops: CDR1 KGHSH, CDR2 LQKENI. This clonotype has more than one count but fewer than ten. Antigen: not known. Using RNA transcripts, the TCR beta CDR3 regions were amplified. First-round RT-PCR relied on HTBI primers, and a second-round multiplex PCR came next. TCRdb processed the multiplex PCR reads anew with MiXCR; each CDR3 protein has one entry. The repertoire holds hundreds of thousands of distinct CDR3 sequences, with 20% to 25% as singletons. The TCR was taken from a woman between 18 and 30 years old with stable Graves' hyperthyroidism. Some clones in this sample may be carry-over from other donors' samples. V gene TRBV18 combines with J gene TRBJ2-5; tentatively, D is TRBD1 (5 bases). Sequenced material: peripheral blood. CDR3 region: CASSTRGVQETQYF. CDR3 nucleotides: TGTGCCAGCTCAACAAGGGGCGTACAAGAGACCCAGTACTTC.